Listed below are T cell receptor beta chains from one sample, sequenced in a study of cytomegalovirus exposure and HLA in healthy donors. This table comes from immunoSEQ multiplex PCR, and its TCRdb copy is limited to in-frame clones, with some not included. In the table there are approximately 110,000 clones, about 81% of which are singletons. The sequenced sample was PBMCs. The receptors come from a man aged 25 to 40 in good health and CMV-seronegative. CDR3s leave out the opening cysteine and the closing phenylalanine or tryptophan.

>TRBJ2-3|TRBV18
ASSPGQLWGTDTQY
>TRBJ2-7|TRBV19
ASSAGGSSYEQY
>TRBJ2-7|TRBV10-1
ASSESGTGEQY
>TRBJ1-2|TRBV4-1
ASSPGIRASNYGYT
>TRBJ1-2|TRBV18
ASSPRSLGTGSEYGYT
>TRBJ2-7|TRBV6-1
ASKPPVRSSYEQY
>TRBJ2-1|TRBV27
ASSLDSYNEQF
>TRBJ1-1|TRBV18
ASSSDTSEAF
>TRBJ2-1|TRBV5-4
ASSPLVVSHEQF
>TRBJ2-5|TRBV27
ASSNSDRRETQY
>TRBJ1-6|TRBV27
ASSRSPGPLH
>TRBJ2-3|TRBV5-6
ASSGGEGGTDTQY
>TRBJ2-3|TRBV6-1
ASSGTGGMNTQY
>TRBJ2-3|TRBV4-1
ASSQSSGTRLGDTQY
>TRBJ2-4|TRBV6-5
ASGIQGAGNIQY
>TRBJ2-3|TRBV19
ASSKNYRVGSTDTQY
>TRBJ1-1|TRBV18
ASSPRGLGTEAF
>TRBJ1-2|TRBV5-1
ASSSFPPQGPGSYGYT
>TRBJ2-3|TRBV4-1
ASSQVRDGLHTDTQY
>TRBJ2-5|TRBV5-1
ASSPDRGSSQGETQY
>TRBJ2-7|TRBV5-1
ASSPGTSGDHEQY
>TRBJ2-1|TRBV6-5
ASSYDYINNEQF
>TRBJ2-7|TRBV4-1
ASSQEMMRYEQY